These 4 T cell receptor beta chains share one sample of origin, sequenced in a study of shared clonotypes between healthy human individuals. TCRdb's copy holds only in-frame clones and misses some; the assay was immunoSEQ multiplex PCR. Among fewer than 2.5 million clones, 93% were seen once, and the ten largest hold approximately 0.37%. What was sequenced was naive CD4+ T cells from PBMCs. Subset in this sample: CD45RA+ positively selected. The receptors were gathered from a man between 18 and 35 years old in good health. Some clones in this sample may be carry-over from other donors' samples.

The chain couples TRBV7-9 to TRBJ2-1, with D possibly matching TRBD2 (5 bases). The ends were cut back, 1 base at V and 5 bases at J, with 12 bases in the middle. Per the germline V gene, CDR1 is SEHNR and CDR2 is FQNEAQ (reference sequence). The CDR3 has 15 residues. The CDR3 reads CASSLGRAGDNEQFF. CDR3 bases: TGTGCCAGCAGCTTAGGGCGGGCTGGAGACAATGAGCAGTTCTTC. Combining the CDR3 with reference TRBV7-9 and TRBJ2-1 gives the whole variable domain DTGVSQNPRHKITKRGQNVTFRCDPISEHNRLYWYRQTLGQGPEFLTYFQNEAQLEKSRLLSDRFSAERPKGSFSTLEIQRTEQGDSAMYLCASSLGRAGDNEQFFGPGTRLTVL.

The CDR3 is CASSPVIGEQYF. DNA of the CDR3: TGTGCCAGCAGCCCGGTCATTGGGGAGCAGTACTTC. This chain joins TRBV11-2 and TRBJ2-7; no firm D call. Per germline, CDR1 SGHAT and CDR2 FQNNGV. V lost 5 bases and J 7 bases, leaving 12 bases between the germline ends. The CDR3 is made up of 12 amino acids.

The chain combines TRBV18 with TRBJ1-1; 11 nucleotides agree with TRBD1. The CDR3 spans 16 residues. V shed 3 bases and J 5 bases; nucleotides not matched to a gene: 8. Germline CDR1 is KGHSH and CDR2 is LQKENI. The CDR3 sequence: CASSPPGDRGETEAFF. CDR3 nucleotide sequence: TGTGCCAGCTCACCCCCCGGGGACAGGGGGGAGACTGAAGCTTTCTTT.

The V call is TRBV11-3, the J call TRBJ2-1, with 7 bases lining up with TRBD2. J was trimmed by 2 bases and V by 0 bases; bases with no gene match: 7. The germline gives CDR1 SGHNT, CDR2 YENEEA. The CDR3 spans 17 residues. CDR3 protein: CASSLEVGGETYNEQFF. CDR3 bases: TGTGCCAGCAGCTTAGAAGTTGGGGGGGAAACCTACAATGAGCAGTTCTTC.